This T cell receptor (beta chain) was sequenced for a study of T cell changes during pregnancy in multiple sclerosis. The CDR3 sequence is 16 residues long. Germline values: CDR1 MRHNA, CDR2 SNTAGT. Germline trimming cut 4 bases from V and 3 bases from J; bases unmatched to any gene: 6. Here immunoSEQ multiplex PCR was the method, and the copy in TCRdb shows in-frame clones only, minus some. The sample carries about 31,000 clones, 75% to 90% recorded once. The material sequenced was CD8+ T cells from peripheral blood mononuclear cells, taken in the second trimester of pregnancy. The sequence came from a female donor with multiple sclerosis, enrolled in a pregnancy study. The V call is TRBV6-4, the J call TRBJ2-1; 10 bases fit TRBD2. The CDR3 bases are TGTGCCAGCAGTGGAATCGGGACTAGCGACTACAATGAGCAGTTCTTC. Its protein is CASSGIGTSDYNEQFF.